A selection of T cell receptor beta chains follows, all from one sample in a study of blood T cells in healthy people across ages. A single record per CDR3 protein comes from TCRdb applying MiXCR to the 5' RACE reads. The sample lists over 1,500,000 distinct CDR3 sequences; roughly 43% were seen once. The specimen was blood. The receptor source for this set is a human donor in good health. Each CDR3 is given with its conserved first and last residue. The D gene is left open where the match is weak. Size values are once, few and many counts, or a class for expanded clones, and some rows have none.

abundance: few; j_gene: TRBJ1-2; v_gene: TRBV6-5; d_gene: .; CDR3aa: CASTGTARGYTF; CDR3nt: TGTGCCAGCACGGGCACGGCACGTGGCTACACCTTC
abundance: few; j_gene: TRBJ2-1; v_gene: TRBV7-9; d_gene: TRBD2; CDR3aa: CATFLRLAGGYEQFF; CDR3nt: TGTGCCACCTTCCTTCGACTAGCGGGGGGGTACGAGCAGTTCTTC
abundance: many; j_gene: TRBJ2-6; v_gene: TRBV11-3; d_gene: .; CDR3aa: CASSLRLSGANVLTF; CDR3nt: TGTGCCAGCAGCTTACGGCTCTCTGGGGCCAACGTCCTGACTTTC
abundance: .; j_gene: TRBJ2-5; v_gene: TRBV13; d_gene: .; CDR3aa: CASSFRGEEETQYF; CDR3nt: TGTGCCAGCAGCTTTAGGGGGGAAGAAGAGACCCAGTACTTC
abundance: few; j_gene: TRBJ2-7; v_gene: TRBV7-8; d_gene: TRBD1; CDR3aa: CASTLYGRGSYEQYF; CDR3nt: TGTGCCAGCACGCTCTACGGCAGGGGGTCCTACGAGCAGTACTTC
abundance: .; j_gene: TRBJ2-5; v_gene: TRBV5-1; d_gene: .; CDR3aa: CASSLQGIETQYF; CDR3nt: TGCGCCAGCAGCTTACAGGGTATAGAGACCCAGTACTTC
abundance: few; j_gene: TRBJ2-1; v_gene: TRBV10-3; d_gene: TRBD2; CDR3aa: CAISESSGSYNEQFF; CDR3nt: TGTGCCATCAGTGAATCTAGCGGAAGCTACAATGAGCAGTTCTTC
abundance: .; j_gene: TRBJ1-2; v_gene: TRBV10-3; d_gene: .; CDR3aa: CAISELAGEGYTF; CDR3nt: TGTGCCATCAGTGAGTTGGCGGGGGAAGGCTACACCTTC
abundance: few; j_gene: TRBJ1-2; v_gene: TRBV12-3/TRBV12-4; d_gene: TRBD1; CDR3aa: CASSLTTGSSYGYTF; CDR3nt: TGTGCCAGCAGTTTAACGACAGGGTCTTCGTATGGCTACACCTTC
abundance: many; j_gene: TRBJ2-6; v_gene: TRBV10-3; d_gene: .; CDR3aa: CAISATTLLSGANVLTF; CDR3nt: TGTGCCATCAGTGCCACTACTTTATTATCTGGGGCCAACGTCCTGACTTTC
abundance: .; j_gene: TRBJ1-2; v_gene: TRBV7-2; d_gene: TRBD1; CDR3aa: CASSLVRQGGGYTF; CDR3nt: TGTGCCAGCAGCTTAGTCCGACAGGGGGGAGGCTACACCTTC
abundance: .; j_gene: TRBJ2-7; v_gene: TRBV7-2; d_gene: .; CDR3aa: CASSSYPSYEQYF; CDR3nt: TGTGCCAGCAGCTCGTATCCCTCCTACGAGCAGTACTTC
abundance: .; j_gene: TRBJ1-2; v_gene: TRBV14; d_gene: .; CDR3aa: CASSQGVTDYGYTF; CDR3nt: TGTGCCAGCAGCCAAGGCGTCACGGACTATGGCTACACCTTC
abundance: .; j_gene: TRBJ2-1; v_gene: TRBV7-8; d_gene: TRBD2; CDR3aa: CASALNSGDHNEQFF; CDR3nt: TGTGCCAGCGCCCTCAATAGCGGGGACCACAATGAGCAGTTCTTT
abundance: few; j_gene: TRBJ1-3; v_gene: TRBV7-9; d_gene: .; CDR3aa: CSSSLDSSGNTIYF; CDR3nt: TGTTCCAGCAGCTTGGACAGCTCTGGAAACACCATATATTTT
abundance: .; j_gene: TRBJ2-5; v_gene: TRBV5-1; d_gene: TRBD2; CDR3aa: CASTPGGGQETQYF; CDR3nt: TGCGCCAGCACCCCTGGGGGGGGACAAGAGACCCAGTACTTC
abundance: many; j_gene: TRBJ2-5; v_gene: TRBV25-1; d_gene: .; CDR3aa: CASSSGTTRETQYF; CDR3nt: TGTGCCAGCAGTTCTGGGACAACGCGAGAGACCCAGTACTTC
abundance: few; j_gene: TRBJ1-2; v_gene: TRBV7-2; d_gene: TRBD1; CDR3aa: CASSSNTGGADYGYTF; CDR3nt: TGTGCCAGCAGCTCCAACACAGGGGGCGCCGACTATGGCTACACCTTC
abundance: .; j_gene: TRBJ2-5; v_gene: TRBV11-2; d_gene: .; CDR3aa: CASSPGIHRETQYF; CDR3nt: TGTGCCAGCAGCCCTGGGATCCACCGGGAGACCCAGTACTTC